This entry lists 23 T cell receptor beta chains sequenced from one sample in a study of human T cells and chemical hapten exposure. TCRdb re-called the RACE reads with MiXCR, one entry per CDR3 protein. The table lists approximately 70,000 distinct CDR3 sequences, around 9.5% of them singletons. Documented time point: patch test 1, 2 weeks after DPC sensitization. This sample's treatment: therapeutic diphenylcyclopropenone sensitization with weekly scalp DPC. Material: whole blood, obtained in connection with sensitization to the hapten diphenylcyclopropenone (DPC). The source of these receptors is a woman aged 35 to 49 with alopecia areata. Some clones in this sample may be carry-over from other donors' samples.

This clonotype was picked up many times. The chain employs TRBV7-9 and TRBJ2-7; D uncertain. The CDR3 has 12 residues. The germline V and J ends were trimmed by 5 bases and 6 bases, with 11 bases remaining between them. Germline CDR1 is SEHNR and CDR2 is FQNEAQ (reference sequence). CDR3 sequence reads: CASSRPSSEQYF. The DNA of the CDR3 is TGTGCCAGCAGCCGCCCGTCGTCCGAGCAGTACTTC.

This clonotype has just a few counts. This rearrangement joins TRBV29-1 to TRBJ2-1; D possibly matches TRBD1 or TRBD2 (5 bases each). Germline-derived CDR1 and CDR2 are SQVTM and ANQGSEA. Trimming removed 6 bases from V and 7 bases from J, with 13 bases in between. This CDR3 has 12 amino acids. The CDR3 region is CSVPPEGNEQFF. For the CDR3, the DNA is TGCAGCGTCCCCCCAGAGGGGAATGAGCAGTTCTTC.

This clonotype was counted many times. The J gene is TRBJ2-5, the V gene TRBV5-8; D might be TRBD1 (6 bases). Trimming removed 0 bases at V and 10 bases at J, with 16 bases between. There are 14 residues in the CDR3. Germline CDR1 reads SGHTS; CDR2 reads YDEGEE. CDR3 DNA: TGTGCCAGCAGCTTGGGGGGACACCTCCCGGACCAGTACTTC. It is translated as CASSLGGHLPDQYF.

The V gene is TRBV6-6, the J gene TRBJ1-4, with TRBD1 identical over 9 bases. The length of the CDR3 is 14 residues. J was trimmed by 5 bases and V by 7 bases; bases with no gene match: 5. The germline CDR1 and CDR2 sequences are MNHNY and SVGAGI (reference sequence). The CDR3 nucleotides read TGTGCCAGCACCACGACAGGGGGGAATGAAAAACTGTTTTTT. Its protein product is CASTTTGGNEKLFF.

This clonotype was picked up many times. The chain has TRBV6-5 and TRBJ2-7, with 11 nucleotides matching TRBD1. Germline CDR1 is MNHEY and CDR2 is SVGAGI. V was pared by 5 bases and J by 2 bases, with 11 bases of the junction left unmatched. The CDR3 spans 17 residues. In DNA form, the CDR3 reads TGTGCCAGCAGTCTGGGACAGGGGGTAGGGGGCACCTACGAGCAGTACTTC. Translating it yields CASSLGQGVGGTYEQYF.

On this clonotype: One base away lies a much larger clone, so this may be a sequencing read error. The rearrangement links TRBV2 to TRBJ2-1; D call uncertain. The CDR3 is 11 amino acids. Germline values: CDR1 SNHLY, CDR2 FYNNEI. V was cut by 6 bases and J by 8 bases, with 8 bases left in between. The CDR3 loop reads CASSWRYEQFF. The CDR3 DNA reads as TGTGCCAGCAGCTGGAGATATGAGCAGTTCTTC.

This clonotype was detected a few times. The chain couples TRBV7-2 to TRBJ2-2, with 13 bases aligning to TRBD2. CDR1 SGHTA and CDR2 FQGNSA come from the germline V gene. Trimming cost V 5 bases and J 5 bases; bases outside gene matches: 5. This CDR3 has 16 residues. The CDR3 region is CASSPTSGGPTGELFF. The CDR3 DNA follows: TGTGCCAGCAGCCCGACTAGCGGGGGGCCTACCGGGGAGCTGTTTTTT.

Turning to this clonotype: Since a much larger clone is just one base distant, this may be a read error. The chain is built from TRBV7-9 and TRBJ2-4; 9 bases map to TRBD2. Trimming took 0 bases from V and 1 from J; bases not matched to a gene: 10. The V gene's germline CDR1 is SEHNR and CDR2 FQNEAQ (reference sequence). The CDR3 is 19 amino acids. CDR3 coding DNA: TGTGCCAGCAGCTTAGCAGAAAGCGGGGGGATTTCCGCCAAAAACATTCAGTACTTC. Amino acids: CASSLAESGGISAKNIQYF.

As DNA, the CDR3 is TGTGCCAGCAGCCGGGACAGAACTAACAATGAGCAGTTCTTC. Translation gives CASSRDRTNNEQFF. This chain joins TRBV6-4 and TRBJ2-1, with 7 bases identical to TRBD1. From germline, CDR1 is MRHNA and CDR2 SNTAGT. This CDR3 has 14 amino acids. Trimming at V came to 6 bases and at J to 5 bases, leaving 7 bases not matched to a gene.

The J gene is TRBJ1-5, the V gene TRBV7-2; possibly TRBD1 for D (5 bases). The CDR3 is 15 residues long. V lost 1 base to trimming and J lost 2 bases, with 9 bases between them. In germline, CDR1 is SGHTA, CDR2 FQGNSA. The CDR3 is CASSLDGARNQPQHF. CDR3 nucleotides: TGTGCCAGCAGCTTAGATGGGGCACGCAATCAGCCCCAGCATTTT.

This clonotype has a count of ten or more. The CDR3 DNA sequence: TGTGCCAGCCGGCCGGAGGCGCCGGGCGGCGAGCAGTTCTTC. Its protein is CASRPEAPGGEQFF. The V and J genes are TRBV5-4 and TRBJ2-1, with TRBD2 as a possible D gene (5 bases). V was trimmed by 7 bases and J by 10 bases, leaving 21 bases between them. The CDR3 extends over 14 amino acids. Germline CDR1 reads SGHNT; CDR2 reads YYREEE (reference sequence).

This clonotype was counted many times. This sequence joins TRBV11-2 and TRBJ2-5; D not resolved. Looked up from germline, CDR1 is SGHAT and CDR2 is FQNNGV. The CDR3 has 13 amino acids. V lost 0 bases, J lost 7 bases, and 9 bases lay in between. The CDR3 region is CASSLDPSATQYF. In DNA form, the CDR3 reads TGTGCCAGCAGCTTAGACCCTAGTGCGACCCAGTACTTC. Variable domain in full (rest from reference TRBV11-2 and TRBJ2-5): EAGVAQSPRYKIIEKRQSVAFWCNPISGHATLYWYQQILGQGPKLLIQFQNNGVVDDSQLPKDRFSAERLKGVDSTLKIQPAKLEDSAVYLCASSLDPSATQYFGPGTRLLVL.

To note about this clonotype: A much more abundant neighbour one base away suggests this may be a read error. This chain joins TRBV6-6 and TRBJ1-5; D remains ambiguous. Germline CDR1 reads MNHNY; CDR2 reads SVGAGI (reference sequence). The CDR3 length is 13 residues. The CDR3 is CVSRFGQWQPQHF. The CDR3 coding sequence is TGTGTCAGCCGCTTCGGGCAATGGCAGCCCCAGCATTTT.

This clonotype was counted at least ten times. The chain couples TRBV4-1 to TRBJ2-1; maybe TRBD2 (7 bases). Germline values: CDR1 MGHRA, CDR2 YSYEKL. V lost 0 bases to trimming and J lost 5 bases, with 20 bases between them. The CDR3 consists of 18 residues. This chain's CDR3 is CASSQEGEGRGLHNEQFF. CDR3 nucleotide sequence: TGCGCCAGCAGCCAAGAGGGGGAGGGGCGGGGGCTACACAATGAGCAGTTCTTC.

This clonotype was seen repeatedly, ten times or more. The V and J genes are TRBV7-3 and TRBJ2-1, with D possibly being TRBD2 (6 bases). Germline values: CDR1 SGHTA, CDR2 FQGTGA. V lost 0 bases and J lost 6, with 12 bases in between. The CDR3 length is 15 residues. The CDR3 DNA sequence: TGTGCCAGCAGCTTAACGCGGGGAATCAGCAATGAGCAGTTCTTC. It is translated as CASSLTRGISNEQFF.

This clonotype was detected many times. CDR3 residues: CASSQESGGQDFYGYTF. The CDR3 DNA sequence: TGTGCCAGCAGCCAAGAGTCCGGAGGACAGGATTTCTATGGCTACACCTTC. The V and J genes are TRBV4-2 and TRBJ1-2; TRBD1 aligns across 7 bases. Germline V CDR1 and CDR2: LGHNA, YNFKEQ. The CDR3 is 17 residues long. J gave up 4 bases and V 0 bases, and 11 bases lay outside the gene matches.

The V call is TRBV7-3, the J call TRBJ2-1; 12 bases agree with TRBD2. There are 20 residues in the CDR3. V lost 1 base and J lost 6; bases outside the gene matches: 16. Germline V gives CDR1 SGHTA, CDR2 FQGTGA. As DNA, the CDR3 is TGTGCCAGCAGCTTAAATGCCCCTGTCCCTAGCGGGGGGGAAGTCAATGAGCAGTTCTTC. Residues: CASSLNAPVPSGGEVNEQFF. Together with reference TRBV7-3 and TRBJ2-1, the CDR3 gives the full variable domain: GAGVSQTPSNKVTEKGKYVELRCDPISGHTALYWYRQSLGQGPEFLIYFQGTGAADDSGLPNDRFFAVRPEGSVSTLKIQRTERGDSAVYLCASSLNAPVPSGGEVNEQFFGPGTRLTVL.

This clonotype has ten or more counts. V and J are TRBV19 and TRBJ1-2; no definite D call. Germline V gene lookup returns CDR1 LNHDA and CDR2 SQIVND (reference sequence). The CDR3 covers 13 residues. V was clipped by 3 bases and J by 0 bases, with 5 bases between them. The chain's CDR3 is CASSIQPNYGYTF. As DNA, the CDR3 is TGTGCCAGTAGTATTCAACCTAACTATGGCTACACCTTC.

This clonotype was seen at least ten times. V and J are TRBV12-3 or TRBV12-4 and TRBJ2-7; D gene uncertain. This CDR3 is 14 amino acids long. Between the trimmed V and J ends, which lost 1 base and 5 bases, there was a span of 12 bases. CDR3 DNA: TGTGCCAGCAGTTTAGGAGCGTTCAAGGACGAGCAGTACTTC. As protein: CASSLGAFKDEQYF.

This clonotype was seen only a few times. The chain couples TRBV7-2 to TRBJ2-1; D is unclear. V lost 5 bases and J lost 4, with 6 bases in between. The CDR3 has 12 residues. CDR1 is SGHTA and CDR2 is FQGNSA in the germline V gene. In nucleotides, the CDR3 is TGTGCCAGCAGCCTCAGTTACAATGAGCAGTTCTTC. Its protein product is CASSLSYNEQFF.

The gene calls are TRBV29-1 and TRBJ2-7; 8 bases are a match to TRBD1. CDR1 and CDR2 (germline): SQVTM, ANQGSEA. V shed 6 bases, J shed 0 bases, and the junction held 4 bases outside the gene matches. The CDR3 extends over 13 amino acids. The CDR3 DNA sequence: TGCAGCGTGCGGACAGGGAGCTCCTACGAGCAGTACTTC. It yields the protein CSVRTGSSYEQYF.

This clonotype was detected only a few times. The V call is TRBV7-2, the J call TRBJ2-3; 7 bases fit TRBD2. The CDR3 is 15 residues long. Germline V gene sequence: CDR1 SGHTA, CDR2 FQGNSA. After removal of 5 bases from V and 2 bases from J, the junction contained 7 bases not matched to a gene. CDR3: CASSPPSGDTDTQYF. CDR3 nucleotides: TGTGCCAGCAGCCCGCCCAGCGGGGACACAGATACGCAGTATTTT.

This clonotype was observed at least ten times. This chain joins TRBV10-3 and TRBJ2-7; TRBD2 matches at 8 bases. J was trimmed by 2 bases and V by 3 bases; bases with no gene match: 9. Germline-derived CDR1 and CDR2 are ENHRY and SYGVKD. CDR3 length: 16 residues. This chain's CDR3 is CAISDLGAGAPYEQYF. The CDR3 nucleotides read TGTGCCATCAGTGACCTAGGAGCGGGGGCTCCCTACGAGCAGTACTTC.